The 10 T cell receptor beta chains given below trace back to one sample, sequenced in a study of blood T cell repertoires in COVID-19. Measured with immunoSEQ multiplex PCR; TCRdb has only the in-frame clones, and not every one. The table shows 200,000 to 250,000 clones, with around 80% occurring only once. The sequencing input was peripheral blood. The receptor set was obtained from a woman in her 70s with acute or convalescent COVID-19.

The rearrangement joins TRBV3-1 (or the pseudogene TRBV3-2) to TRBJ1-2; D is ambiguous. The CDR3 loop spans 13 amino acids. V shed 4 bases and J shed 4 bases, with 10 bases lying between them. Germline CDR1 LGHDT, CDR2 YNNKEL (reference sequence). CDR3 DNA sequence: TGTGCCAGCAGCCCATACCAGTTCTATGGCTACACCTTC. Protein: CASSPYQFYGYTF.

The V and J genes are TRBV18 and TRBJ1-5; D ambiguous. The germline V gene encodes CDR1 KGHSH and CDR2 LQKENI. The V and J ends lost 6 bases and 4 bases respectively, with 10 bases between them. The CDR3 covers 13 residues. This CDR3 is CASSKEGNQPQHF. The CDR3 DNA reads TGTGCCAGCTCCAAAGAGGGTAATCAGCCCCAGCATTTT.

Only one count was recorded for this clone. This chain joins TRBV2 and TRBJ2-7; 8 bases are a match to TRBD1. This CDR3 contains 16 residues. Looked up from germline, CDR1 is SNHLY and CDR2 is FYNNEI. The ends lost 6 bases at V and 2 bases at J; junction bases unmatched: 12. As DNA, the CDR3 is TGTGCCAGCAGAATGGGGGCCAGGGGGCAAACCTACGAGCAGTACTTC. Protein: CASRMGARGQTYEQYF.

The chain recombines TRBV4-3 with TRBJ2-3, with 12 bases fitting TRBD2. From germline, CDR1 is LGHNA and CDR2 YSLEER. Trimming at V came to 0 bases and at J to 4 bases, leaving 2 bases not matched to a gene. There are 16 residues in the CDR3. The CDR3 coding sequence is TGCGCCAGCAGCCAAGAGGCTAGCGGGGGGGCAGATACGCAGTATTTT. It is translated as CASSQEASGGADTQYF.

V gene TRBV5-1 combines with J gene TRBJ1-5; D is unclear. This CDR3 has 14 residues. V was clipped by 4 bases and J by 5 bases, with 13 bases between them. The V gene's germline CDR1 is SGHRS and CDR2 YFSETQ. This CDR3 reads CASSGGQKDQPQHF. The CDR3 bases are TGCGCCAGCAGCGGCGGCCAGAAAGATCAGCCCCAGCATTTT.

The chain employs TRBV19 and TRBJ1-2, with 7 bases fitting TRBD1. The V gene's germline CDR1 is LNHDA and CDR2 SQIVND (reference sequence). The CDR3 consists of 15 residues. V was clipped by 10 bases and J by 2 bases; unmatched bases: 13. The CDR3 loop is CATSSPGQMNYGYTF. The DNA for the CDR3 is TGTGCCACCTCTTCACCGGGACAGATGAACTATGGCTACACCTTC.

CDR3 sequence: CASTVIDRGNTGELFF. The CDR3, as DNA: TGTGCCAGTACAGTGATTGACAGGGGGAACACCGGGGAGCTGTTTTTT. V gene TRBV19 combines with J gene TRBJ2-2; TRBD1 agrees at 8 bases. After removal of 7 bases from V and 1 base from J, the junction contained 8 bases not matched to a gene. Germline CDR1 reads LNHDA; CDR2 reads SQIVND (reference sequence). CDR3 length: 16 amino acids.

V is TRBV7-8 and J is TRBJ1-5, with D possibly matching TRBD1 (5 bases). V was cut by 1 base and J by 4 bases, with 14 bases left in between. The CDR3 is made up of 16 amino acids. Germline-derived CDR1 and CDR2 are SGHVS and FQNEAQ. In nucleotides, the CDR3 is TGTGCCAGCAGCTTAGAGGGGCAGCTTAGTAATCAGCCCCAGCATTTT. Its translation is CASSLEGQLSNQPQHF.

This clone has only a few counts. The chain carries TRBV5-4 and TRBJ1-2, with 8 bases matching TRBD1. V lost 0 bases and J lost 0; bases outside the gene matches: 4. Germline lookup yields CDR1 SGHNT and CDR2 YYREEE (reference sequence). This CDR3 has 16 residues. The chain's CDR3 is CASSLGQGYSNYGYTF. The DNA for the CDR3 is TGTGCCAGCAGCTTGGGACAGGGGTACTCTAACTATGGCTACACCTTC.

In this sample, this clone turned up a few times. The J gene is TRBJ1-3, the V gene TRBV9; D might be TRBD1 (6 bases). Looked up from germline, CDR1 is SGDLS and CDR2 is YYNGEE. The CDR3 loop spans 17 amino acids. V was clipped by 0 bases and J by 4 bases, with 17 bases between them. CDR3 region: CASSVGDTDSGGNTIYF. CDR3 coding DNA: TGTGCCAGCAGCGTAGGGGACACTGACTCGGGGGGAAACACCATATATTTT.